This T cell receptor (beta chain) was identified during a study of blood T cell repertoires in COVID-19. Assay used: immunoSEQ multiplex PCR; TCRdb lists only in-frame clones, some missing. The table lists some 70,000 clones, 70% to 85% of them singletons. This clone was seen once. Trimming shortened V by 3 bases and J by 2 bases, and 8 bases separated the two germline ends. The CDR3 totals 13 residues. CDR1 and CDR2 (germline): MNHNY, SVGAGI (reference sequence). The sample taken for sequencing was peripheral blood. The chain uses TRBV6-6 and TRBJ2-7; D gene ambiguous. The TCR was taken from a woman aged 45 to 65 with acute or convalescent COVID-19. Here the CDR3 reads CASSYEPTYEQYF. CDR3 in DNA: TGTGCCAGCAGTTATGAGCCGACCTACGAGCAGTACTTC.